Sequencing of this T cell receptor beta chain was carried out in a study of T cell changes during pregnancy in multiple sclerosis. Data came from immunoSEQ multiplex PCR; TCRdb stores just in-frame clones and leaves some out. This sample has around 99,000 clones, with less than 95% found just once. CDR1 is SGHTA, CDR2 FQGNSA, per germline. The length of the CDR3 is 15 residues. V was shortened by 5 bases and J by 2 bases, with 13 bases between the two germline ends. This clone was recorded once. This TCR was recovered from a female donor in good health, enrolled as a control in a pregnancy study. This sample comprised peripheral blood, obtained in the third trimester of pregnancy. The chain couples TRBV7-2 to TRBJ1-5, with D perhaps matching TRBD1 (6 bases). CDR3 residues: CASSLTTGGNQPQHF. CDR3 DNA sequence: TGTGCCAGCAGCCTTACGACAGGCGGCAATCAGCCCCAGCATTTT.